This entry lists 15 T cell receptor beta chains sequenced from one sample in a study of CD8 T cells in ankylosing spondylitis. TCRdb processed the 5' RACE reads anew with MiXCR; each CDR3 protein has one entry. The sample has around 320,000 distinct CDR3 sequences; about a fifth are singletons. Sequenced material: blood, either unsorted or a sorted T cell fraction (not recorded which). These receptor sequences come from a female donor with ankylosing spondylitis or in good health (not recorded which).

This clonotype was detected a few times. The chain is built from TRBV6-1 and TRBJ2-7, with D possibly being TRBD2 (6 bases). The CDR3 extends over 15 amino acids. Germline V gene lookup returns CDR1 MNHNS and CDR2 SASEGT. V was clipped by 0 bases and J by 2 bases, with 11 bases between them. The CDR3, as DNA: TGTGCCAGCAGTGAAGCATGGAGGGGCGCCTACGAGCAGTACTTC. This gives the protein CASSEAWRGAYEQYF.

This clonotype has a handful of counts. The genes are TRBV12-3 or TRBV12-4 and TRBJ2-1, with 7 bases aligning to TRBD2. The CDR3 contains 16 residues. The V segment lost 5 bases and the J segment 0 bases; nucleotides outside the gene matches: 7. The CDR3 spells CASSPWGGSSYNEQFF. In DNA, the CDR3 is TGTGCCAGCAGTCCATGGGGGGGAAGCTCCTACAATGAGCAGTTCTTC.

V is TRBV20-1 and J is TRBJ2-5; 7 positions match TRBD2. CDR3 length: 15 amino acids. CDR1 is DFQATT, CDR2 SNEGSKA, per germline (reference sequence). V was clipped by 6 bases and J by 5 bases; unmatched bases: 15. The CDR3 DNA reads as TGCAGTGCCCGAGGCCTAGCGGAAGGAAAGGAGACCCAGTACTTC. It is translated as CSARGLAEGKETQYF.

The chain carries TRBV18 and TRBJ2-1; 9 nucleotides agree with TRBD2. Germline lookup yields CDR1 KGHSH and CDR2 LQKENI. Unmatched junction bases numbered 14, after V lost 3 bases and J lost 8 bases. The CDR3 contains 17 residues. The CDR3 DNA sequence: TGTGCCAGCTCACCGACCGGTAGCGGGAGCTACAGGGATGAGCAGTTCTTC. It is translated as CASSPTGSGSYRDEQFF.

This clonotype came up many times. V and J are TRBV29-1 and TRBJ2-1; D might be TRBD2 (6 bases). The V end was cut by 6 bases, the J end by 1 base, with 16 bases between. CDR3 length: 15 residues. Germline V lookup: CDR1 SQVTM, CDR2 ANQGSEA. The CDR3 reads CSVPSGGTSYNEQFF. CDR3 nucleotides: TGCAGCGTCCCCTCGGGCGGGACGTCCTACAATGAGCAGTTCTTC.

This sequence joins TRBV7-8 and TRBJ2-2; maybe TRBD2 (6 bases). CDR3 size: 14 residues. V lost 5 bases to trimming and J lost 4 bases, with 11 bases between them. Germline lookup yields CDR1 SGHVS and CDR2 FQNEAQ. CDR3 region: CASSGGQGTGELFF. The CDR3 DNA reads as TGTGCCAGCAGCGGAGGGCAGGGCACCGGGGAGCTGTTTTTT. Using reference TRBV7-8 and TRBJ2-2 for the parts outside the CDR3, the full variable domain is GAGVSQSPRYKVAKRGQDVALRCDPISGHVSLFWYQQALGQGPEFLTYFQNEAQLDKSGLPSDRFFAERPEGSVSTLKIQRTQQEDSAVYLCASSGGQGTGELFFGEGSRLTVL.

The chain has TRBV5-1 and TRBJ2-7, with 7 bases fitting TRBD1. Germline V gene data show CDR1 as SGHRS and CDR2 as YFSETQ. CDR3 length: 13 residues. V was pared by 3 bases and J by 3 bases, with 3 bases of the junction left unmatched. The CDR3 protein is CASSWDSNYEQYF. CDR3 coding DNA: TGCGCCAGCAGCTGGGACAGCAACTACGAGCAGTACTTC.

In its sample, this clonotype was seen a few times. V and J are TRBV10-3 and TRBJ2-5; 9 bases map to TRBD2. V shed 6 bases, J shed 2 bases, and the junction held 7 bases outside the gene matches. CDR3 length: 15 residues. Germline V lookup: CDR1 ENHRY, CDR2 SYGVKD. CDR3 coding DNA: TGTGCCATCAGCGTTAGCGGGAGCTTTCAAGAGACCCAGTACTTC. Its protein product is CAISVSGSFQETQYF.

Notes on this clonotype: Relative to the germline gene, one junction end is altered; a read error may explain this. The chain employs TRBV9 and TRBJ1-2; tentative D call: TRBD1 (6 bases). There are 14 residues in the CDR3. Germline values: CDR1 SGDLS, CDR2 YYNGEE. The DNA for the CDR3 is TGTGCCAGCAGCGGGGGGCGGGCAGGACGTGGCTACAGCTTC. This sequence encodes CASSGGRAGRGYSF.

This clonotype was recorded many times. The chain uses TRBV20-1 and TRBJ2-1; no clear D. Germline V gives CDR1 DFQATT, CDR2 SNEGSKA (reference sequence). Trimming left V 3 bases short and J 8 bases short, with 14 bases between. This CDR3 spans 13 amino acids. The CDR3 DNA follows: TGCAGTGCTAGGACGAGCAAAAGGGATGAGCAGTTCTTC. Translating gives CSARTSKRDEQFF.

This clonotype was found many times. The chain recombines TRBV12-3 or TRBV12-4 with TRBJ2-3; no clear D gene. CDR3 length: 12 residues. Trimming removed 7 bases from V and 5 bases from J, with 10 bases in between. The CDR3 loop is CASKRIGDTQYF. As DNA, the CDR3 is TGTGCCAGCAAAAGAATCGGAGATACGCAGTATTTT.

This clonotype showed up just a few times. The chain employs TRBV18 and TRBJ2-7; tentative D call: TRBD1 (6 bases). CDR3 length equals 13 residues. Trimming removed 5 bases from V and 5 bases from J, with 13 bases in between. Germline CDR1 and CDR2: KGHSH and LQKENI. The CDR3 spells CASSTGTPNEQYF. In nucleotides, the CDR3 is TGTGCCAGCTCAACCGGGACACCGAACGAGCAGTACTTC.

This clonotype has only a few counts. CDR3 in DNA: TGTGCCAGCAGTTACTCCCGACAGGTGCACAATGAGCAGTTCTTC. Its protein product is CASSYSRQVHNEQFF. The gene calls are TRBV6-5 and TRBJ2-1; possible D gene TRBD1, 6 bases. Germline V lookup: CDR1 MNHEY, CDR2 SVGAGI. V was cut by 0 bases and J by 5 bases, with 11 bases left in between. CDR3 length: 15 residues.

The genes are TRBV6-1 and TRBJ2-7; D unresolved. Germline V CDR1 and CDR2: MNHNS, SASEGT. The CDR3 covers 13 residues. Trimming pared 6 bases from V and 5 bases from J, leaving 14 bases between. The CDR3 DNA reads as TGTGCCAGCAGAGGGTCAGGTCAGGACGAGCAGTACTTC. Its translation: CASRGSGQDEQYF.

The CDR3 bases are TGTGCCTGGAGTGAAGACAGGGTCACGGAGACCCAGTACTTC. It specifies CAWSEDRVTETQYF. The rearrangement links TRBV30 to TRBJ2-5; 7 bases are shared with TRBD1. The CDR3 totals 14 residues. Germline assignment: CDR1 GTSNPN and CDR2 SVGIG (reference sequence). Trimming removed 1 base from V and 5 bases from J; junction bases left unmatched: 7.